The 5 T cell receptor beta chains listed next were all sequenced from one sample in a study of OX40 agonist ivuxolimab in advanced cancers. The method behind the library was the immunoSEQ multiplex PCR assay. What TCRdb holds here is the immuneACCESS table cut down to in-frame rearrangements. Part of the clones is not present; checked against another copy, under half of the missing clones reflect an unresolved V gene, and the others are unexplained. The sample table lists fewer than 130,000 clones, 89% of them with a count of one. Around 0.27% of the sample is taken by the ten largest. Sequenced material: CD4+ or CD8+ T cells sorted from blood, taken in a trial of the OX40 agonist ivuxolimab. The receptors here all came from an adult with an advanced solid tumor such as melanoma, head and neck, liver or kidney cancer.

This chain connects TRBV15 to TRBJ2-7, with 10 positions matching TRBD1. This CDR3 has 15 amino acids. V lost 0 bases, J lost 4 bases, and 3 bases stayed unmatched. CDR1 LNHNV and CDR2 YYDKDF come from the germline V gene (reference sequence). CDR3 nucleotides: TGTGCCACCAGCAGAGAAATGGACAGGGGGTACGAGCAGTACTTC. Residues: CATSREMDRGYEQYF.

This clone appeared once. The CDR3, as DNA: TGTGCCAGCAGTTACGGGGGGGTGAGCGGCTACACCTTC. The encoded protein is CASSYGGVSGYTF. The chain recombines TRBV6-5 with TRBJ1-2, with D perhaps TRBD1 (5 bases). CDR3 length equals 13 residues. The V gene lost 2 bases and the J gene lost 8 bases, with 12 bases spanning the gap. CDR1 and CDR2 (germline): MNHEY, SVGAGI.

A single count supports this clone. The V call is TRBV9, the J call TRBJ2-5, with D hard to call. Germline V gene data show CDR1 as SGDLS and CDR2 as YYNGEE. The CDR3 is 11 amino acids. The ends were cut back, 3 bases at V and 4 bases at J, with 4 bases in the middle. In nucleotides, the CDR3 is TGTGCCAGCAGCGATAGAGAGACCCAGTACTTC. Translating gives CASSDRETQYF.

V gene TRBV5-1 combines with J gene TRBJ2-3, with 7 bases aligning to TRBD2. From germline, CDR1 is SGHRS and CDR2 YFSETQ. This CDR3 has 13 residues. Unmatched junction bases numbered 3, after V lost 4 bases and J lost 4 bases. The CDR3 spells CASSAGVSDTQYF. The CDR3 DNA reads as TGCGCCAGCAGCGCGGGGGTCTCAGATACGCAGTATTTT.

V usage is TRBV19 and J usage is TRBJ1-1; D gene uncertain. CDR3 length equals 16 residues. V was cut by 5 bases and J by 1 base, with 17 bases left in between. CDR1 is LNHDA and CDR2 is SQIVND in the germline V gene (reference sequence). The CDR3 here is CASSRSLRVQNTEAFF. The CDR3 bases are TGTGCCAGTAGTCGATCTCTGAGGGTGCAGAACACTGAAGCTTTCTTT.